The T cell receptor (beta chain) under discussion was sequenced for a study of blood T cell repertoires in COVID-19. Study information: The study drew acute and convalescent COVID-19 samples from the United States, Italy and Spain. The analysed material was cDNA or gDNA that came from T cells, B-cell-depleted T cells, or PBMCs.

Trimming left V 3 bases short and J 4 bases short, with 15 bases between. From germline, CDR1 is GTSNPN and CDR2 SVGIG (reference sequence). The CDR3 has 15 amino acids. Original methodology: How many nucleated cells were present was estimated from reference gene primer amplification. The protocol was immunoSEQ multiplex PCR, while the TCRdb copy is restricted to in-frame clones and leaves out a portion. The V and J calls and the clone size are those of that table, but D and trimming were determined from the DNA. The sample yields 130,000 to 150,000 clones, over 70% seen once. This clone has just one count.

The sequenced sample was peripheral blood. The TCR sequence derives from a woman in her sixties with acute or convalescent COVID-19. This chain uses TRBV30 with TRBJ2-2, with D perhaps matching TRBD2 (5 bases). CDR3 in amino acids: CAWSRIGVFTGELFF. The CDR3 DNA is TGTGCCTGGAGCCGAATCGGGGTATTCACCGGGGAGCTGTTTTTT.